Following are 26 T cell receptor beta chains from one sample sequenced in a study of T cells after yellow fever vaccination. TCRdb re-called the 5' RACE reads with MiXCR, one entry per CDR3 protein. Of around 300,000 distinct CDR3 sequences listed, over 4% were seen once; the top ten hold 20% to 25%. Specimen: PBMCs, collected 5 days after the yellow fever booster vaccination. Every receptor here comes from a man aged 18-30 years who received the YFV17D yellow fever vaccine.

This clonotype was detected ten times or more. The rearrangement links TRBV27 to TRBJ2-1, with D possibly called TRBD1 or TRBD2 (7 bases each). Trimming cost V 10 bases and J 6 bases, with 22 bases left between them. The germline V gene has CDR1 MNHEY and CDR2 SMNVEV (reference sequence). The CDR3 is made up of 15 amino acids. The CDR3 DNA reads as TGTGCCACTTGGACTAGACAGGGAGGTTCCAATGAGCAGTTCTTC. Translation: CATWTRQGGSNEQFF.

This clonotype was counted many times. V and J are TRBV7-9 and TRBJ2-1; 8 positions agree with TRBD1. CDR3 length: 15 residues. V lost 5 bases, J lost 8 bases, and 11 bases stayed unmatched. The V gene's germline CDR1 is SEHNR and CDR2 FQNEAQ (reference sequence). This CDR3 reads CASSPTRDRTDEQFF. CDR3 coding DNA: TGTGCCAGCAGCCCCACCCGGGACAGGACCGATGAGCAGTTCTTC.

This clonotype was detected only a few times. The rearrangement uses TRBV12-3 or TRBV12-4 and TRBJ1-4, with D possibly being TRBD1 (5 bases). The CDR3 extends over 16 amino acids. Between the trimmed V and J ends, which lost 6 bases and 2 bases, there was a span of 16 bases. DNA for the CDR3: TGTGCCAGCAGATTCCGGGGGGTCAGGACTAATGAAAAACTGTTTTTT. Amino acid sequence: CASRFRGVRTNEKLFF.

In this sample, this clonotype turned up many times. The rearrangement joins TRBV3-1 to TRBJ1-2, with a possible D match to TRBD1 (5 bases). V was trimmed by 4 bases and J by 3 bases, leaving 15 bases between them. This CDR3 has 15 amino acids. Looked up from germline, CDR1 is LGHDT and CDR2 is YNNKEL (reference sequence). The CDR3 bases are TGTGCCAGCAGCCCCCCCGGGACGCCGGACTATGGCTACACCTTC. Translated, it gives CASSPPGTPDYGYTF.

A few counts support this clonotype. J is TRBJ1-1 and V is TRBV5-1, with TRBD1 as a possible D gene (5 bases). Trimming took off 3 bases at V and 5 bases at J, with 14 bases between the two ends. Germline values: CDR1 SGHRS, CDR2 YFSETQ. The CDR3 loop spans 14 amino acids. The CDR3 protein is CASSSGTRTTEAFF. The DNA for the CDR3 is TGCGCCAGCAGCTCGGGGACTCGGACGACTGAAGCTTTCTTT.

The V call is TRBV19, the J call TRBJ1-5; D ambiguous. The V end was cut by 3 bases, the J end by 7 bases, with 13 bases between. CDR3 size: 14 residues. Looked up from germline, CDR1 is LNHDA and CDR2 is SQIVND (reference sequence). In nucleotides, the CDR3 is TGTGCCAGTAGTATGCACAGCAGAGGACAGCCCCAGCATTTT. Translating gives CASSMHSRGQPQHF. The complete variable domain, with remaining parts taken from reference TRBV19 and TRBJ1-5, reads DGGITQSPKYLFRKEGQNVTLSCEQNLNHDAMYWYRQDPGQGLRLIYYSQIVNDFQKGDIAEGYSVSREKKESFPLTVTSAQKNPTAFYLCASSMHSRGQPQHFGDGTRLSIL.

J is TRBJ1-4 and V is TRBV7-2; D gene ambiguous. V lost 3 bases to trimming and J lost 4 bases, with 12 bases between them. The CDR3 spans 15 residues. The germline V gene encodes CDR1 SGHTA and CDR2 FQGNSA. CDR3 region: CASSFGYTGNEKLFF. The CDR3 DNA sequence: TGTGCCAGCAGCTTTGGATACACGGGTAATGAAAAACTGTTTTTT. The full variable domain, its missing parts supplied by reference TRBV7-2 and TRBJ1-4, is GAGVSQSPSNKVTEKGKDVELRCDPISGHTALYWYRQSLGQGLEFLIYFQGNSAPDKSGLPSDRFSAERTGGSVSTLTIQRTQQEDSAVYLCASSFGYTGNEKLFFGSGTQLSVL.

This clonotype has a handful of counts. CDR3 region: CASSTTGAAANYGYTF. In DNA form, the CDR3 reads TGTGCCAGCAGCACGACAGGGGCCGCAGCAAACTATGGCTACACCTTC. This sequence joins TRBV3-1 and TRBJ1-2; 8 bases line up with TRBD1. V was clipped by 5 bases and J by 2 bases; unmatched bases: 10. The CDR3 runs 16 residues. In germline, CDR1 is LGHDT, CDR2 YNNKEL (reference sequence). Based on the CDR3 plus reference TRBV3-1 and TRBJ1-2, the full variable domain is DTAVSQTPKYLVTQMGNDKSIKCEQNLGHDTMYWYKQDSKKFLKIMFSYNNKELIINETVPNRFSPKSPDKAHLNLHINSLELGDSAVYFCASSTTGAAANYGYTFGSGTRLTVV.

This clonotype showed up just a few times. The chain carries TRBV4-3 and TRBJ1-4, with TRBD1 matching 9 bases. V lost 0 bases, J lost 7 bases, and 6 bases stayed unmatched. Germline V lookup: CDR1 LGHNA, CDR2 YSLEER. This CDR3 has 16 amino acids. CDR3 in DNA: TGCGCCAGCAGCCAAGATTACGGACAGGGGCGTGAAAAACTGTTTTTT. It yields the protein CASSQDYGQGREKLFF.

This clonotype showed up many times. The DNA for the CDR3 is TGTGCCAGCAGCCAAGACTGGGCGTCCGGGGAGCTGTTTTTT. Amino acids: CASSQDWASGELFF. The rearrangement uses TRBV14 and TRBJ2-2; D uncertain. The CDR3 has 14 residues. Looked up from germline, CDR1 is SGHDN and CDR2 is FVKESK. Trimming pared 0 bases from V and 6 bases from J, leaving 8 bases between.

The chain couples TRBV11-2 to TRBJ2-5; 7 bases match TRBD1. The V gene's germline CDR1 is SGHAT and CDR2 FQNNGV. J was trimmed by 5 bases and V by 0 bases; bases with no gene match: 3. The CDR3 consists of 14 residues. The CDR3 sequence is CASSLERGPETQYF. The CDR3 DNA reads as TGTGCCAGCAGCTTAGAGAGGGGGCCTGAGACCCAGTACTTC. Full variable domain (missing parts from reference TRBV11-2 and TRBJ2-5): EAGVAQSPRYKIIEKRQSVAFWCNPISGHATLYWYQQILGQGPKLLIQFQNNGVVDDSQLPKDRFSAERLKGVDSTLKIQPAKLEDSAVYLCASSLERGPETQYFGPGTRLLVL.

This clonotype was observed at least ten times. This chain joins TRBV14 and TRBJ2-3; the match to TRBD2 covers 8 bases. The trim removed 1 base at V and 5 bases at J, leaving 2 bases unmatched. CDR3 length: 14 amino acids. Germline assignment: CDR1 SGHDN and CDR2 FVKESK. This CDR3 reads CASSQGTSGDTQYF. For the CDR3, the DNA is TGTGCCAGCAGCCAAGGCACTAGCGGAGATACGCAGTATTTT.

This clonotype was observed a handful of times. The CDR3 DNA is TGTGCCAGCAGCCCAGGAGGACTAGCGGGGTTTCACCAAGAGACCCAGTACTTC. Translation: CASSPGGLAGFHQETQYF. The chain uses TRBV7-9 and TRBJ2-5; 12 bases are shared with TRBD2. Per the germline V gene, CDR1 is SEHNR and CDR2 is FQNEAQ (reference sequence). The CDR3 covers 18 residues. Trimming cost V 5 bases and J 0 bases; bases outside gene matches: 10.

The J gene is TRBJ2-3, the V gene TRBV12-5; D may be TRBD1 (6 bases). The CDR3 sequence is 15 residues long. With 7 bases removed from V and 5 bases from J, the gap between germline ends came to 19 bases. CDR1 is LGHNT and CDR2 is FRNRAP in the germline V gene. Here the CDR3 reads CASAPPGVVVDTQYF. CDR3 in DNA: TGTGCTAGTGCCCCTCCAGGGGTTGTGGTAGATACGCAGTATTTT.

The CDR3 here is CASSFGQKTDTQYF. The CDR3 DNA is TGTGCCAGCAGCTTTGGTCAGAAAACAGATACGCAGTATTTT. V is TRBV7-3 and J is TRBJ2-3; no reliable D call. The CDR3 totals 14 residues. The germline V gene has CDR1 SGHTA and CDR2 FQGTGA. V lost 3 bases to trimming and J lost 3 bases, with 10 bases between them.

This clonotype has just a few counts. V is TRBV6-6 and J is TRBJ2-7; D gene ambiguous. The germline V and J ends were trimmed by 4 bases and 2 bases, with 9 bases remaining between them. There are 13 residues in the CDR3. Germline V gene sequence: CDR1 MNHNY, CDR2 SVGAGI (reference sequence). The CDR3 sequence: CASSSDGAYEQYV. The CDR3 nucleotides read TGTGCCAGCAGTTCGGACGGCGCCTACGAGCAGTACGTC.

The chain employs TRBV7-9 and TRBJ2-1; no definite D call. Trimming shortened V by 6 bases and J by 5 bases, and 11 bases separated the two germline ends. This CDR3 region has 13 residues. Germline CDR1 is SEHNR and CDR2 is FQNEAQ (reference sequence). CDR3: CASRPALNNEQFF. CDR3 nucleotide sequence: TGTGCCAGCAGGCCTGCCCTCAACAATGAGCAGTTCTTC.

This clonotype was seen a few times. The chain couples TRBV7-9 to TRBJ2-2; D is unclear. Trimming removed 0 bases at V and 5 bases at J, with 10 bases between. This CDR3 contains 15 residues. The V gene's germline CDR1 is SEHNR and CDR2 FQNEAQ (reference sequence). In nucleotides, the CDR3 is TGTGCCAGCAGCTTAGCCCTTGGCGGAACCGGGGAGCTGTTTTTT. Amino acids: CASSLALGGTGELFF.

This clonotype was seen repeatedly, ten times or more. As DNA, the CDR3 is TGTGCCAGCAGCCAAGATTGGACGGGGGGCACAGATACGCAGTATTTT. It specifies CASSQDWTGGTDTQYF. This chain links TRBV4-2 with TRBJ2-3; tentative D call: TRBD2 (6 bases). The germline V gene has CDR1 LGHNA and CDR2 YNFKEQ. The V gene lost 0 bases and the J gene lost 1 base, with 11 bases spanning the gap. CDR3 length: 16 amino acids.

The V and J genes are TRBV7-3 and TRBJ2-1; 8 bases match TRBD2. This CDR3 region has 17 residues. J gave up 5 bases and V 5 bases, and 14 bases lay outside the gene matches. Per the germline V gene, CDR1 is SGHTA and CDR2 is FQGTGA. DNA for the CDR3: TGTGCCAGCAGCAAAACCGGCCGGACTAGCCGCAACAATGAGCAGTTCTTC. Protein: CASSKTGRTSRNNEQFF. Looking up the rest from reference TRBV7-3 and TRBJ2-1 gives the full variable domain: GAGVSQTPSNKVTEKGKYVELRCDPISGHTALYWYRQSLGQGPEFLIYFQGTGAADDSGLPNDRFFAVRPEGSVSTLKIQRTERGDSAVYLCASSKTGRTSRNNEQFFGPGTRLTVL.

The chain recombines TRBV28 with TRBJ1-2; TRBD1 aligns across 7 bases. V shed 6 bases and J 9 bases; nucleotides not matched to a gene: 16. The germline gives CDR1 MDHEN, CDR2 SYDVKM. This CDR3 has 15 amino acids. CDR3 in DNA: TGTGCCAGCAGGGGGGGGGACAGAGGTATTGTGAGCTACACCTTC. It specifies CASRGGDRGIVSYTF.

In DNA, the CDR3 is TGCGCCAGCAGCCAAGAATCAGGGGGTTACACTGAAGCTTTCTTT. It yields the protein CASSQESGGYTEAFF. This sequence joins TRBV4-3 and TRBJ1-1; 7 nucleotides match TRBD1. The V and J ends lost 0 bases and 3 bases, in that order; junction bases with no gene match: 4. This CDR3 is built from 15 residues. Germline V gives CDR1 LGHNA, CDR2 YSLEER.

This clonotype was seen only a few times. The CDR3 here is CASSSYDRARGETQYF. CDR3 DNA sequence: TGTGCCAGCAGCTCGTATGACAGGGCTCGGGGGGAGACCCAGTACTTC. The chain couples TRBV7-2 to TRBJ2-5, with D tentatively TRBD1 (7 bases). Germline-derived CDR1 and CDR2 are SGHTA and FQGNSA. The CDR3 length is 16 residues. V lost 4 bases, J lost 5 bases, and 20 bases lay in between. Full variable domain (rest looked up from reference TRBV7-2 and TRBJ2-5): GAGVSQSPSNKVTEKGKDVELRCDPISGHTALYWYRQSLGQGLEFLIYFQGNSAPDKSGLPSDRFSAERTGGSVSTLTIQRTQQEDSAVYLCASSSYDRARGETQYFGPGTRLLVL.

The V and J genes are TRBV7-9 and TRBJ1-2; D is unclear. The germline V gene has CDR1 SEHNR and CDR2 FQNEAQ (reference sequence). The CDR3 is 11 residues long. Deletions cut 11 bases from V and 8 bases from J, with 15 bases between. In DNA, the CDR3 is TGTGCCTTAAGGGCAGGAAAAGGCTACACCTTC. It specifies CALRAGKGYTF.

In this sample, this clonotype turned up many times. CDR3 loop: CASSHATDRVSVEQFF. In nucleotides, the CDR3 is TGCGCCAGCAGCCATGCTACCGACAGGGTTTCTGTTGAGCAGTTCTTC. The chain is built from TRBV4-3 and TRBJ2-1; TRBD1 matches 7 bases. CDR3 length: 16 amino acids. V lost 3 bases, J lost 9 bases, and 14 bases stayed unmatched. Germline CDR1 and CDR2: LGHNA and YSLEER.

This clonotype showed up just a few times. The chain joins TRBV7-9 to TRBJ2-1, with D maybe TRBD2 (5 bases). The V end lost 4 bases, the J end lost 7 bases, and 8 bases lay between the germline ends. The length of the CDR3 is 12 residues. CDR1 is SEHNR and CDR2 is FQNEAQ in the germline V gene (reference sequence). CDR3 DNA sequence: TGTGCCAGCAGCTCACTAGTAAATGAGCAGTTCTTC. It specifies CASSSLVNEQFF.